The 4 T cell receptor beta chains below come from one sample, sequenced in a study of blood T cells in healthy people across ages. Primers used in a second PCR of roughly 7 to 12 cycles were a sample-barcoded 5' primer and a J-beta primer mix. TCRdb reanalysed the 5' RACE reads using MiXCR and keeps one entry per CDR3 protein. The repertoire holds about 620,000 distinct CDR3 sequences, roughly half seen once, with roughly 13% in the top ten. The sequencing sample was made of blood. These receptors were collected from a woman aged 80 or over in good health.

This chain connects TRBV29-1 to TRBJ2-2; perhaps D is TRBD1 or TRBD2 (5 bases each). Germline loops: CDR1 SQVTM, CDR2 ANQGSEA. The germline V and J ends were trimmed by 5 bases and 7 bases, with 11 bases remaining between them. The CDR3 runs 12 residues. The CDR3, as DNA: TGCAGCGTTATGAGGGGTAACGGGGAGCTGTTTTTT. It translates to CSVMRGNGELFF.

This clonotype was detected ten times or more. The chain uses TRBV5-5 and TRBJ2-3; no firm D call. Trimming cost V 3 bases and J 3 bases, with 14 bases left between them. The CDR3 consists of 15 residues. Germline CDR1 reads SGHKS; CDR2 reads YYEKEE (reference sequence). The CDR3 loop is CASSSPLGGTDTQYF. DNA of the CDR3: TGTGCCAGCAGCTCGCCACTTGGCGGAACAGATACGCAGTATTTT.

The chain employs TRBV9 and TRBJ1-2; TRBD1 agrees at 8 bases. This CDR3 contains 14 residues. The germline gives CDR1 SGDLS, CDR2 YYNGEE. V lost 4 bases, J lost 4 bases, and 6 bases stayed unmatched. Here the CDR3 reads CASSPGTGPYGYTF. In DNA form, the CDR3 reads TGTGCCAGCAGCCCCGGGACAGGCCCCTATGGCTACACCTTC.

This clonotype was recorded many times. The chain joins TRBV2 to TRBJ2-1; TRBD1 matches at 9 bases. The J segment lost 7 bases and the V segment lost 4 bases, leaving 14 bases of the junction unmatched. CDR1 SNHLY and CDR2 FYNNEI come from the germline V gene. The length of the CDR3 is 17 residues. The CDR3 reads CASSGRRRTGVGNEQFF. CDR3 sequence (DNA): TGTGCCAGCAGTGGACGCCGCAGGACAGGGGTTGGTAATGAGCAGTTCTTC.